This TCR beta chain was observed in a study of T cell responses to AZD1222 COVID-19 vaccine. Overall study context: Second-dose schedules of about 4 or about 12 weeks were combined.

Study findings and constraints: Among the donors, most were white British and more were female, and clonal diversity was possibly underestimated. Reports say nearly half of spike-specific TCRs go after unmutated variant regions. Repertoire collection took place solely once the T cell response had peaked.

Clones were sequenced by immunoSEQ multiplex PCR, and TCRdb holds only the in-frame ones, with some missing. The data contain approximately 160,000 clones, about nine tenths of them singletons. The CDR3 is made up of 14 amino acids. Trimming took 2 bases from V and 8 from J, leaving 16 bases between them. CDR1 is SGHRS, CDR2 YFSETQ, per germline. Comments on this clone: Its target is not known.

This receptor was identified in an adult in good health. The chain uses TRBV5-1 and TRBJ1-2; no reliable D call. The sequences come from peripheral blood, collected on day 0 of AZD1222 vaccination. The CDR3 is CASSFTANNEGYTF. Here the CDR3 DNA reads TGCGCCAGCAGCTTCACAGCCAATAACGAGGGCTACACCTTC.